This record covers a single T cell receptor beta chain. The data are from a study of blood T cell repertoires in COVID-19. As for the study in general: Nucleic acid was either cDNA or gDNA, and it came from T cells, B-cell-depleted T cells, or PBMCs.

The CDR3 covers 15 residues. V was pared by 5 bases and J by 5 bases, with 8 bases of the junction left unmatched. The germline gives CDR1 SGHDN, CDR2 FVKESK. Original processing methods: Estimates of nucleated cell counts were drawn from the amplification of reference gene primers. Assay: immunoSEQ multiplex PCR; the TCRdb copy retains only in-frame clones and omits some. V, J and clone size reflect that table, while D and trimming were determined from the DNA. The sample records fewer than 75,000 clones, roughly nine tenths being singletons. The sequenced material came from peripheral blood. The gene calls are TRBV14 and TRBJ2-2, with 7 bases identical to TRBD1. The TCR originated in a man at least 80 years old with acute or convalescent COVID-19. The CDR3 DNA sequence: TGTGCCAGCAGCTTACAGGGGTTAGGAACCGGGGAGCTGTTTTTT. Translated: CASSLQGLGTGELFF.